These T cell receptor beta chains were read from a single sample in a study of T cells after yellow fever vaccination. TCRdb analysed the 5' RACE reads with MiXCR anew, one entry per CDR3 protein. The table lists a few hundred thousand distinct CDR3 sequences, 8.5% to 9% of them singletons, with about 20% in the top ten. The material was PBMCs, obtained on the day of the first yellow fever vaccination. The origin of the receptors is a man aged 18 to 30 who received the YFV17D yellow fever vaccine. Both conserved end residues are part of each CDR3. A D gene is named only where the DNA matches it firmly. Clone size is shown for a subset of rows, as once, few, many or a class of expanded clone.

v_call: TRBV6-5
j_call: TRBJ1-1
d_call: .
clone_size: few
cdr3_aa: CASSWAKTAIFSFF
cdr3_nt: TGTGCCAGCAGTTGGGCGAAAACAGCGATATTCTCTTTCTTT

v_call: TRBV20-1
j_call: TRBJ1-1
d_call: TRBD1
clone_size: many
cdr3_aa: CSAKLTGGGTEAFF
cdr3_nt: TGCAGTGCTAAATTAACAGGGGGCGGAACTGAAGCTTTCTTT

v_call: TRBV6-5
j_call: TRBJ2-7
d_call: TRBD1
clone_size: many
cdr3_aa: CASSYRGRGLNEQYF
cdr3_nt: TGTGCCAGCAGTTACAGAGGCAGGGGGCTCAACGAGCAGTACTTC

v_call: TRBV18
j_call: TRBJ2-1
d_call: TRBD2
clone_size: few
cdr3_aa: CASSPVLAGGPSNEQFF
cdr3_nt: TGTGCCAGCTCACCGGTCCTAGCGGGGGGGCCAAGCAATGAGCAGTTCTTC

v_call: TRBV12-3/TRBV12-4
j_call: TRBJ1-6
d_call: .
clone_size: .
cdr3_aa: CASEWGIPLLGSPLHF
cdr3_nt: TGTGCCAGCGAGTGGGGGATTCCTCTCCTCGGTTCACCCCTCCACTTT

v_call: TRBV28
j_call: TRBJ2-3
d_call: TRBD2
clone_size: .
cdr3_aa: CASSPFSGISADTQYF
cdr3_nt: TGTGCCAGCAGTCCCTTTAGCGGGATCAGCGCAGATACGCAGTATTTT

v_call: TRBV3-1
j_call: TRBJ2-7
d_call: TRBD2
clone_size: .
cdr3_aa: CASSPAGGLAGAPSKQYF
cdr3_nt: TGTGCCAGCAGCCCCGCTGGAGGTCTAGCGGGAGCCCCGAGCAAGCAGTACTTC

v_call: TRBV7-9
j_call: TRBJ1-1
d_call: .
clone_size: .
cdr3_aa: CASSRRGSRNTEAFF
cdr3_nt: TGTGCCAGCAGTCGACGTGGCAGTCGGAACACTGAAGCTTTCTTT

v_call: TRBV6-1
j_call: TRBJ1-2
d_call: TRBD1
clone_size: .
cdr3_aa: CASSLNPSGGYGYTF
cdr3_nt: TGTGCCAGCAGCCTTAATCCCTCAGGGGGGTATGGCTACACCTTC

v_call: TRBV29-1
j_call: TRBJ1-4
d_call: TRBD1
clone_size: .
cdr3_aa: CSVLTGVTNEKLFF
cdr3_nt: TGCAGCGTCCTTACAGGGGTGACTAATGAAAAACTGTTTTTT

v_call: TRBV9
j_call: TRBJ2-1
d_call: .
clone_size: few
cdr3_aa: CASSVASPSSYNEQFF
cdr3_nt: TGTGCCAGCAGCGTAGCTAGTCCTAGCTCCTACAATGAGCAGTTCTTC

v_call: TRBV5-1
j_call: TRBJ1-1
d_call: .
clone_size: many
cdr3_aa: CASSLDRANTEAFF
cdr3_nt: TGCGCCAGCAGCTTGGACAGGGCGAACACTGAAGCTTTCTTT

v_call: TRBV6-2/TRBV6-3
j_call: TRBJ2-1
d_call: TRBD1
clone_size: .
cdr3_aa: CASSYSTNRGRFNNEQFF
cdr3_nt: TGTGCCAGCAGTTACTCGACCAACAGGGGGCGCTTCAACAATGAGCAGTTCTTC

v_call: TRBV2
j_call: TRBJ1-2
d_call: .
clone_size: .
cdr3_aa: CASSVKGGNYGYTF
cdr3_nt: TGTGCCAGCAGTGTGAAGGGGGGCAACTATGGCTACACCTTC

v_call: TRBV27
j_call: TRBJ2-1
d_call: TRBD2
clone_size: .
cdr3_aa: CASSLLWGGGNEQFF
cdr3_nt: TGTGCCAGCAGTTTACTATGGGGGGGTGGGAATGAGCAGTTCTTC

v_call: TRBV27
j_call: TRBJ2-1
d_call: .
clone_size: few
cdr3_aa: CASRRGDNEQFF
cdr3_nt: TGTGCCAGCAGGAGAGGGGACAATGAGCAGTTCTTC

v_call: TRBV5-6
j_call: TRBJ2-3
d_call: TRBD2
clone_size: few
cdr3_aa: CASSPILLARSTDTQYF
cdr3_nt: TGTGCCAGCAGCCCTATATTACTAGCGAGGAGCACAGATACGCAGTATTTT

v_call: TRBV12-5
j_call: TRBJ1-1
d_call: .
clone_size: many
cdr3_aa: CASGLGRNTEAFF
cdr3_nt: TGTGCTAGTGGTTTGGGGAGGAACACTGAAGCTTTCTTT

v_call: TRBV7-2
j_call: TRBJ1-5
d_call: TRBD1
clone_size: few
cdr3_aa: CASSFGTGDNQPQHF
cdr3_nt: TGTGCCAGCAGCTTCGGGACAGGGGACAATCAGCCCCAGCATTTT

v_call: TRBV29-1
j_call: TRBJ2-3
d_call: TRBD1
clone_size: .
cdr3_aa: CSGSGTGTTDTQYF
cdr3_nt: TGCAGCGGATCCGGGACAGGGACTACAGATACGCAGTATTTT

v_call: TRBV9
j_call: TRBJ1-1
d_call: TRBD1
clone_size: .
cdr3_aa: CASSVSQGARNEAFF
cdr3_nt: TGTGCCAGCAGCGTAAGTCAGGGGGCGCGTAATGAAGCTTTCTTT

v_call: TRBV2
j_call: TRBJ2-5
d_call: .
clone_size: .
cdr3_aa: CAGGQWVETQYF
cdr3_nt: TGTGCCGGGGGGCAATGGGTGGAGACCCAGTACTTC

v_call: TRBV6-5
j_call: TRBJ2-5
d_call: TRBD1
clone_size: .
cdr3_aa: CASSTNRGREETQYF
cdr3_nt: TGTGCCAGCAGTACTAACAGGGGGCGGGAAGAGACCCAGTACTTC

v_call: TRBV11-2
j_call: TRBJ2-7
d_call: .
clone_size: few
cdr3_aa: CASRSLGQKTYEQYF
cdr3_nt: TGTGCCAGCAGGTCTCTGGGACAAAAGACCTACGAGCAGTACTTC

v_call: TRBV5-1
j_call: TRBJ2-1
d_call: TRBD1
clone_size: few
cdr3_aa: CASSSRGQGTSSSYNEQFF
cdr3_nt: TGCGCCAGCAGCTCAAGGGGACAGGGAACTTCAAGCTCCTACAATGAGCAGTTCTTC

v_call: TRBV6-2/TRBV6-3
j_call: TRBJ2-1
d_call: .
clone_size: few
cdr3_aa: CASSYHLGGSGNEQFF
cdr3_nt: TGTGCCAGCAGTTACCACCTGGGGGGCTCGGGGAATGAGCAGTTCTTC

v_call: TRBV3-1
j_call: TRBJ2-5
d_call: TRBD1
clone_size: few
cdr3_aa: CASSFGTGSRETQYF
cdr3_nt: TGTGCCAGCAGCTTCGGGACAGGGAGTAGGGAGACCCAGTACTTC

v_call: TRBV5-4
j_call: TRBJ2-3
d_call: TRBD2
clone_size: few
cdr3_aa: CASSGTSAASTDTQYF
cdr3_nt: TGTGCCAGCAGCGGGACTAGCGCCGCTAGCACAGATACGCAGTATTTT

v_call: TRBV5-1
j_call: TRBJ1-3
d_call: .
clone_size: .
cdr3_aa: CASSPEGVRGNTIYF
cdr3_nt: TGCGCCAGCAGCCCGGAGGGCGTTCGTGGAAACACCATATATTTT